This T cell receptor beta chain was observed in a study of CD8+CD57+ T cells in acquired aplastic anemia. Trimming pared 5 bases from V and 0 bases from J, leaving 10 bases between. Looked up from germline, CDR1 is SEHNR and CDR2 is FQNEAQ (reference sequence). The CDR3 spans 14 residues. Patients selected for sequencing had displayed CD8+CD57+ cell expansion by flow cytometry. Profiles of TCR beta VDJ and CDR3 were generated from a genomic DNA template. TCRdb reprocessed the reads with MiXCR, giving one entry per CDR3 protein. Of roughly 160,000 distinct CDR3 sequences detected, 70% to 75% appear once; the ten largest clones hold 45% to 60%.

The sequence was obtained from a human donor with aplastic anemia. The sequenced sample was sorted CD4+, CD8+, or CD8+CD57+ T cells (not recorded which) from PBMCs. J is TRBJ1-1 and V is TRBV7-9; D unresolved. The CDR3: CASSPNPLNTEAFF. As DNA, the CDR3 is TGTGCCAGCAGCCCCAATCCCCTGAACACTGAAGCTTTCTTT.